This T cell receptor beta chain was obtained from a study of T-cell reconstitution after alpha-beta-depleted transplantation in children (dated by TCRdb to about 2016). A note on the overall study: Using TCR repertoire profiling, the study followed T-cell immune reconstitution in a quantitative way in children after TCRalphabeta/CD19-depleted allogeneic hematopoietic cell transplantation.

This clonotype has at least ten counts. The target of this receptor is not known. There are no base qualities to consult, and no much larger clone falls within one base. CDR1 and CDR2, looked up from the germline V gene (reference sequence), are PRHDT and FYEKMQ. The CDR3 runs 15 residues from the cysteine to the phenylalanine. The retained sequence is limited to the CDR3, 45 bases, with the frame set at the first base. A distance of 8 bases separates the germline ends of V and J, which lose 0 bases and 1 base respectively. The method was PCR. These reads were obtained on an Illumina HiSeq 2500. TCR libraries were prepared with molecular barcoding, using unique molecular identifiers to normalize TCRbeta repertoire quantification. TCRdb reprocessed the public reads (quality trimming at Q25 with fastp, clone calling with MiXCR) and kept in-frame beta chains. Each record represents a unique CDR3 protein, reported with the most common genes and DNA among its rows. This sample comprises some 200,000 distinct CDR3 sequences, approximately 9.5% of them detected only once. The ten largest clones represent over 5% of the sample.

The rearranged segments are TRBV13 and TRBJ2-3; the D gene is not confidently resolved. This sequence originates from a human donor who donated a stem cell graft to a child with acute lymphoblastic leukemia. Source: PBMCs from the stem cell graft donor, taken from the stem cell graft. The CDR3 sequence is CASSLGPSRTDTQYF. The DNA is as follows: TGTGCCAGCAGCTTAGGGCCGTCTCGCACAGATACGCAGTATTTT.